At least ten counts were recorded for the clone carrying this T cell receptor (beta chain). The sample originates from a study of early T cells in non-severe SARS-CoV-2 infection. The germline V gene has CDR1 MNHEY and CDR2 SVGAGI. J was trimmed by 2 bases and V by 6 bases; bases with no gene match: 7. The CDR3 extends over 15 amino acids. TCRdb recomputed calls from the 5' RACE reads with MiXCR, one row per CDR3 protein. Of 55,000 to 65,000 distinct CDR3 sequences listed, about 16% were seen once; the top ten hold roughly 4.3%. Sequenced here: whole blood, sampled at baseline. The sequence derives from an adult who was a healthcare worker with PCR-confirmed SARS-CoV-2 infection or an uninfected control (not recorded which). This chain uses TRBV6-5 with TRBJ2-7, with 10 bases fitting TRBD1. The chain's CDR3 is CASSLVGTGAYEQYF. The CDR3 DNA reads TGTGCCAGCAGCCTGGTAGGGACAGGGGCCTACGAGCAGTACTTC.